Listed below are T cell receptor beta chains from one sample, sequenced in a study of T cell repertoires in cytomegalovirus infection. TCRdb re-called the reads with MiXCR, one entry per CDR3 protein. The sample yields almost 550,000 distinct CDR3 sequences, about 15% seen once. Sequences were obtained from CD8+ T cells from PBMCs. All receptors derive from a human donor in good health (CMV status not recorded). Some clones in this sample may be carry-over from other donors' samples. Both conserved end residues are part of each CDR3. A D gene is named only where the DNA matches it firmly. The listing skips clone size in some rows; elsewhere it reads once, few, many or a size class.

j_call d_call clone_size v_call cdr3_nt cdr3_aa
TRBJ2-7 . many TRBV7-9 TGTGCCTGCGGCGGGATCTCCTACGAGCAGTACTTC CACGGISYEQYF
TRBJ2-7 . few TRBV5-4 TGTGCCAGCAGCCGTAACCCGCCGATATACGAGCAGTACTTC CASSRNPPIYEQYF
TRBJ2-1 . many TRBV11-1 TGTGCCAGCAGCTTAGAGGCGGGATCGGGTGAGCAGTTCTTC CASSLEAGSGEQFF
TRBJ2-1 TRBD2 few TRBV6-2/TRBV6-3 TGTGCCAGCAGTGAGCGGGGGGCAGGGAATGAGCAGTTCTTC CASSERGAGNEQFF
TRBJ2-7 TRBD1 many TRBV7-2 TGTGCCAGCAGCCGTCCGGGACAGGGATTCTACGAGCAGTACTTC CASSRPGQGFYEQYF
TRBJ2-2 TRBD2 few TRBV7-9 TGTGCCAGCAGCTTAGCCCTTCGGGAGGGGTCCACCGGGGAGCTGTTTTTT CASSLALREGSTGELFF
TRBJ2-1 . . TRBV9 TGTGCCAGCAGCGTAGGGAGGGTTGGCGGGAATGAGCAGTTCTTC CASSVGRVGGNEQFF
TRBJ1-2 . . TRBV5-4 TGTGCCAGCAGCACGCGGACGGAAGGCTACACCTTC CASSTRTEGYTF
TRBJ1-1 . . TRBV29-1 TGCAGCGTTAGCCGGGGATACACTGAAGCTTTCTTT CSVSRGYTEAFF
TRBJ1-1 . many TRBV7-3 TGTGCCAGCAGCAGAGACAGTTACTCTGAAGCTTTCTTT CASSRDSYSEAFF
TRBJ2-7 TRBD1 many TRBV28 TGTGCCAGCAAAGGACAGGGTGTAGCCGAGCAGTACTTC CASKGQGVAEQYF
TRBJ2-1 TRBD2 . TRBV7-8 TGTGCCAGCAGCCCTCAACTAGCGGGAGTGGTATTGGATGAGCAGTTCTTC CASSPQLAGVVLDEQFF
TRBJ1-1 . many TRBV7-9 TGTGCCAGCAGCTTGCACATCACAGCTGAAGCTTTCTTT CASSLHITAEAFF
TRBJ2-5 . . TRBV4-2 TGTGCCAGCAGCCAAGATTTGGCGGGGCCTATAGGAGGGACCCAGTACTTC CASSQDLAGPIGGTQYF
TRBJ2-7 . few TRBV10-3 TGTGCCATCAGTGGACGGGACCGCACCTACGAGCAGTACTTC CAISGRDRTYEQYF
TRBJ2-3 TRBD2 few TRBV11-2 TGTGCCAGCAGCCCCTGGCGGGGGGCCACAGATACGCAGTATTTT CASSPWRGATDTQYF
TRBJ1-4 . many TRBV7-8 TGTGCCAGCAGGGATCTGGCAACTAATGAAAAACTGTTTTTT CASRDLATNEKLFF
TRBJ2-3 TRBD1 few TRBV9 TGTGCCAGCAGCGGACAGGGGGCAAGGGCATCAGATACGCAGTATTTT CASSGQGARASDTQYF
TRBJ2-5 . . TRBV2 TGTGCCAGCAGTGACTCCGGGACATCCCCAGGGGAGACCCAGTACTTC CASSDSGTSPGETQYF
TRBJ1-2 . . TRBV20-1 TGCAGCCTGAGGGATGGCTACACCTTC CSLRDGYTF
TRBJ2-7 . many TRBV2 TGTGCCAGCACTGAAGGCCTACCCTCTCTCGAGCAGTACTTC CASTEGLPSLEQYF
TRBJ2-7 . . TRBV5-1 TGCGCCAGCAGCTTGGCCGCGGGCGTTGGGGCCTACGAGCAGTACTTC CASSLAAGVGAYEQYF
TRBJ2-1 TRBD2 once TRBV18 TGTGCCAGCTCACCACCCGGGAGGGGGGCCTACAATGAGCAGTTCTTC CASSPPGRGAYNEQFF
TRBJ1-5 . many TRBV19 TGTGCCAGTGAGCCCCGACCGGGCAATCAGCCCCAGCATTTT CASEPRPGNQPQHF
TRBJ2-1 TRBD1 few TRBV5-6 TGTGCCAGCAGCTTCCCGACGGGACAGGTTAACAATGAGCAGTTCTTC CASSFPTGQVNNEQFF
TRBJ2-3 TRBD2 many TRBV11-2 TGTGCCAGCAGTTCCCCGACTAGCGGGAGGGCCTATACGCAGTATTTT CASSSPTSGRAYTQYF
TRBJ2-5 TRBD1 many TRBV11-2 TGTGCCAGCAGTCCGCAGGGGGTCCAAGAGACCCAGTACTTC CASSPQGVQETQYF
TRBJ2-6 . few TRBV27 TGTGCCAGCAGTCCGACCGGGCTCCTGTCTGGGGCCAACGTCCTGACTTTC CASSPTGLLSGANVLTF
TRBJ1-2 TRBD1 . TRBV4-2 TGTGCCAGCAGCCAGACCGTACAGGGGGACTATGGCTACACCTTC CASSQTVQGDYGYTF
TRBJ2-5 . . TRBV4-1 TGCGCCAGCAGCCAATTTTCAGGGCAAGAGACCCAGTACTTC CASSQFSGQETQYF
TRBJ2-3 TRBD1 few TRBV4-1 TGCGCCAGCAGCCATGAATGGACAGGGGGCACAGATACGCAGTATTTT CASSHEWTGGTDTQYF
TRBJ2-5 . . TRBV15 TGTGCCACCAGTCGGGGGACAGAGACCCAGTACTTC CATSRGTETQYF
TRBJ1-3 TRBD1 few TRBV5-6 TGTGCCAGCAGCTTGGTCCAGATACAGGGGGCAGGAAACACCATATATTTT CASSLVQIQGAGNTIYF
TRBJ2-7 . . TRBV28 TGTGCCAGCAGTTTTTTTAAACAGGGCGGATACGAGCAGTACTTC CASSFFKQGGYEQYF
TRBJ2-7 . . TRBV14 TGTGCCAGCAGCCCGGGAGAGGGGGAATCCTACGAGCAGTACTTC CASSPGEGESYEQYF
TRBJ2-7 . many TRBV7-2 TGTGCCAGCAGCTTAGAAGACTATGCCTACGAGCAGTACTTC CASSLEDYAYEQYF
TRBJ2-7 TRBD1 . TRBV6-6 TGTGCCAGCAGTTACGCAGGACAGGCCTACGAGCAGTACTTC CASSYAGQAYEQYF
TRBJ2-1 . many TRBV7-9 TGTGCCAGCAGCCCTCCGGGGCAGGAGCAGTTCTTC CASSPPGQEQFF
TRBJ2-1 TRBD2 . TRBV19 TGTGCCAGTAGTATGAACCTGACTAGCAGAACCTACAATGAGCAGTTCTTC CASSMNLTSRTYNEQFF
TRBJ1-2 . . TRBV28 TGTGCCAGCAGTTTAGCAGGAAACTATGGCTGCACCTTC CASSLAGNYGCTF
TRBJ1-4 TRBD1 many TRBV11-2 TGTGCCAGCAGCTTAGCTCCGGGACAGATTACCAATGAAAAACTGTTTTTT CASSLAPGQITNEKLFF
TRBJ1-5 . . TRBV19 TGTGCCAGTAGAGACAGCCACTATAGCAATCAGCCCCAGCATTTT CASRDSHYSNQPQHF
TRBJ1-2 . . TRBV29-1 TGCAGCGTTGAACGGGAACTCTATGTCTACACCTTC CSVERELYVYTF
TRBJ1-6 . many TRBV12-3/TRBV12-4 TGTGCCAGCAGTTTTGGGGGAGGTTATAATTCACCCCTCCACTTT CASSFGGGYNSPLHF
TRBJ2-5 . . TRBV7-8 TGTGCCAGCACCCCCGCGCAGGGGCCGTGGAAAGAGACCCGGTACTTC CASTPAQGPWKETRYF
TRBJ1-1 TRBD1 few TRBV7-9 TGTGCCAGCAGCCTAGCCGCCGGACAGGCCTTGAACACTGAAGCTTTCTTT CASSLAAGQALNTEAFF
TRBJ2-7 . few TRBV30 TGTGCCTGGAGTAACCAGGTGGAGCAGTACTTC CAWSNQVEQYF
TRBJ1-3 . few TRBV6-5 TGTGCCAGCGCACAGACCTCTGGAAACACCATATATTTT CASAQTSGNTIYF
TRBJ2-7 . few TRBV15 TGTGCCACCAGCAGAGATCCGGGAAGCGAGCAGTACTTC CATSRDPGSEQYF
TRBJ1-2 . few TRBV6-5 TGTGCCAGCACAAACCGGGGCCCTAACTATGGCTACACCTTC CASTNRGPNYGYTF
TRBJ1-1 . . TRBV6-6 TGTGCCAGCAGTTACGAGGGGGGGGCGACTGAAGCTTTCTTT CASSYEGGATEAFF
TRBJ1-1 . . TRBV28 TGTGCCAGCAGTTTGGGACTTGGGATTATGAACACTGAAGCTTTCTTT CASSLGLGIMNTEAFF
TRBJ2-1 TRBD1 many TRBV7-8 TGTGCCAGCAGCCTAAGGGACAGGGGTTACAATGAGCAGTTCTTC CASSLRDRGYNEQFF
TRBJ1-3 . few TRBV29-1 TGCAGCGCCCTCGGGGGTAACACCATATATTTT CSALGGNTIYF
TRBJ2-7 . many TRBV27 TGTGCCAGCAGAACTCCAGGGGTCTACGAGCAGTACTTC CASRTPGVYEQYF